Listed below are T cell receptor beta chains from one sample, sequenced in a study of OX40 agonist ivuxolimab in advanced cancers. The method was immunoSEQ multiplex PCR; TCRdb's version includes in-frame clones alone and lacks a portion of them. The sample holds 90,000 to 95,000 clones, around four fifths seen once. The sample in question was CD4+ or CD8+ T cells sorted from blood, obtained in a trial of the OX40 agonist ivuxolimab. The receptors here all came from an adult with an advanced solid tumor such as melanoma, head and neck, liver or kidney cancer. Each CDR3 is given with its conserved first and last residue. A D gene is named only where the DNA matches it firmly. The size entry is marked missing in some rows and otherwise reads once, few, many or a size class.

abundance	v_gene	len	j_gene	d_gene	CDR3nt	CDR3aa
once	TRBV4-1	21	TRBJ2-2	TRBD1	TGCGCCAGCAGCCAAGTCCCACCCGGGACAGGGGCACCTCGGGCTGCCGGGGAGCTGTTTTTT	CASSQVPPGTGAPRAAGELFF
.	TRBV11-2	13	TRBJ1-2	.	TGTGCCAGCAGCTTAGAGGCAGGCGGGGGCTACACCTTC	CASSLEAGGGYTF
many	TRBV7-9	12	TRBJ1-5	.	TGTGCCAGCAGCTTAGCGGGGCTGCCCCAGCATTTT	CASSLAGLPQHF
.	TRBV4-3	15	TRBJ2-2	.	TGCGCCAGCATCCTTTGCAGGACGAACACCGGGGAGCTGTTTTTT	CASILCRTNTGELFF
.	TRBV6-5	15	TRBJ1-2	.	TGTGCCAGCAGTTACGCGGCGGGAGCTACCTATGGCTACACCTTC	CASSYAAGATYGYTF
.	TRBV7-9	16	TRBJ1-5	.	TGTGCCAGCAGCTCCGGGACGGGCCCCTTTAATCAGCCCCAGCATTTT	CASSSGTGPFNQPQHF
.	TRBV7-2	15	TRBJ2-3	TRBD1	TGTGCCAGCAGCCCCACAGGGGATCGCACAGATACGCAGTATTTT	CASSPTGDRTDTQYF
.	TRBV6-1	13	TRBJ2-2	.	TGTGCCAGCAAGGGTACGAACACCGGGGAGCTGTTTTTT	CASKGTNTGELFF
.	TRBV5-8	15	TRBJ1-4	TRBD1	TGTGCCAGCAGCCGAGGGGGACAGGGTAATGAAAAACTGTTTTTT	CASSRGGQGNEKLFF
.	TRBV7-2	15	TRBJ2-1	.	TGTGCCAGCAGCTTAGCTGACAGAGACTACAATGAGCAGTTCTTC	CASSLADRDYNEQFF
once	TRBV5-1	14	TRBJ2-3	.	TGCGCCAGCAGCTTGGGGGCGAGCACAGATACGCAGTATTTT	CASSLGASTDTQYF
.	TRBV28	17	TRBJ2-1	TRBD2	TGTGCCAGCAGTTTCGAGGGAGGGAATATACACAAGAATGAGCAGTTCTTC	CASSFEGGNIHKNEQFF
.	TRBV5-1	15	TRBJ2-1	TRBD1	TGCGCCAGCAGCACCAGGACAGGGTCCTACAATGAGCAGTTCTTC	CASSTRTGSYNEQFF
.	TRBV5-8	16	TRBJ1-1	TRBD1	TGTGCCAGCAGCTCCGGGACAGGAAAAATGAACACTGAAGCTTTCTTT	CASSSGTGKMNTEAFF
.	TRBV9	18	TRBJ2-3	TRBD2	TGTGCCAGCAGCGTCGGACTAGCGGGGGGGCTCTCGACAGATACGCAGTATTTT	CASSVGLAGGLSTDTQYF
few	TRBV7-9	15	TRBJ1-3	TRBD1	TGTGCCAGCAGCGAGGACAGGGCAGCTGGAAACACCATATATTTT	CASSEDRAAGNTIYF
.	TRBV30	15	TRBJ2-3	.	TGTGCCTGGAGTGAACAGGGACTTATCGCAGATACGCAGTATTTT	CAWSEQGLIADTQYF
.	TRBV20-1	11	TRBJ2-7	.	TGCAGTGCGGCGGGCACCTACGAGCAGTACTTC	CSAAGTYEQYF
.	TRBV9	13	TRBJ2-5	.	TGTGCCAGCAGCGTCCTTGGGGGGGAGACCCAGTACTTC	CASSVLGGETQYF
once	TRBV7-7	17	TRBJ1-5	TRBD1	TGTGCCAGCAGCTTACCAGAAAAAAGACAGGGGACTCAGCCCCAGCATTTT	CASSLPEKRQGTQPQHF
.	TRBV19	13	TRBJ2-1	.	TGTGCCAGTAGTATAGAAGGGTACAATGAGCAGTTCTTC	CASSIEGYNEQFF
.	TRBV6-5	14	TRBJ2-5	.	TGTGCCAGCAGTCCCAGGCAGGGCGAAAAGACCCAGTACTTC	CASSPRQGEKTQYF
.	TRBV4-3	15	TRBJ1-1	.	TGCGCCAGCCGTCTTCGGGTCATGACGAACACTGAAGCTTTCTTT	CASRLRVMTNTEAFF
.	TRBV10-2	11	TRBJ2-5	.	TGCGCCAGCAGTGAACAAGGGACCCAGTACTTC	CASSEQGTQYF
once	TRBV4-2	16	TRBJ1-4	TRBD1	TGTGCCAGCAGCCAAGATATGGACAGGGGTAATGAAAAACTGTTTTTT	CASSQDMDRGNEKLFF
.	TRBV10-3	12	TRBJ1-5	.	TGTGCCATCTCAACAGTCAATCAGCCCCAGCATTTT	CAISTVNQPQHF
.	TRBV5-1	16	TRBJ2-5	TRBD2	TGCGCCAGCAGCTTTGCACTAGCGAGGGTCGAAGAGACCCAGTACTTC	CASSFALARVEETQYF
.	TRBV5-4	15	TRBJ2-7	.	TGTGCCAGCAGCCACTCCGGGACAAACCCCTACGAGCAGTACTTC	CASSHSGTNPYEQYF
.	TRBV25-1	15	TRBJ2-7	TRBD1	TGTGCCAGCAGTCAGACAGGGGCCCCGAGGGACGAGCAGTACTTC	CASSQTGAPRDEQYF
once	TRBV5-4	13	TRBJ1-2	.	TGTGCCAGCAGCTTCGGAGATGACTATGGCTACACCTTC	CASSFGDDYGYTF
.	TRBV5-5	13	TRBJ1-5	.	TGTGCCAGCAGCCCATTTCCGGGTCAGCCCCAGCATTTT	CASSPFPGQPQHF
.	TRBV27	14	TRBJ1-6	.	TGTGCCAGCAGTTTGAGGGCCCGGAATTCACCCCTCCACTTT	CASSLRARNSPLHF
.	TRBV2	15	TRBJ2-1	TRBD2	TGTGCCAGCAGTGTCCCTAGCGGGGGGGTCAATGAGCAGTTCTTC	CASSVPSGGVNEQFF
.	TRBV5-1	17	TRBJ2-3	TRBD2	TGCGCCAGCAGCCGGGGGACGCTAGCGGGGAGCACAGATACGCAGTATTTT	CASSRGTLAGSTDTQYF
.	TRBV9	15	TRBJ1-1	TRBD1	TGTGCCAGCAGCTCTACAGGGGGCGTTGAGACTGAAGCTTTCTTT	CASSSTGGVETEAFF
.	TRBV18	14	TRBJ1-1	.	TGTGCCAGCTCCCTAGGGGGTGCAAACACTGAAGCTTTCTTT	CASSLGGANTEAFF
.	TRBV7-3	15	TRBJ2-7	.	TGTGCCAGCAGCTTAGTCCCGGGTCCAAGGTACGAGCAGTACTTC	CASSLVPGPRYEQYF
.	TRBV6-1	13	TRBJ1-5	.	TGTGCCACGGACTTAGGGCTCAATCAGCCCCAGCATTTT	CATDLGLNQPQHF
.	TRBV15	14	TRBJ1-4	.	TGTGCCTCCCAAGGCCAGGGTCGGGGTGAAAAACTGTTTTTT	CASQGQGRGEKLFF
.	TRBV7-2	13	TRBJ2-5	.	TGTGCCAGCAGCTCGACCTGGGGGGAGACCCAGTACTTC	CASSSTWGETQYF
.	TRBV29-1	12	TRBJ2-5	.	TGCAGCGCTGGGAGGTATTGGGAGACCCAGTACTTC	CSAGRYWETQYF
few	TRBV2	12	TRBJ1-2	TRBD1	TGTGCCAGCACCAGGACAGGGGATGGCTACACCTTC	CASTRTGDGYTF
.	TRBV5-1	15	TRBJ2-3	.	TGCGCCAGCAGCGTGCCCCTACAGGGATCAGATACGCAGTATTTT	CASSVPLQGSDTQYF
.	TRBV7-2	14	TRBJ2-6	.	TGTGCCAGCACCCTAAACTCTGGGGCCAACGTCCTGACTTTC	CASTLNSGANVLTF